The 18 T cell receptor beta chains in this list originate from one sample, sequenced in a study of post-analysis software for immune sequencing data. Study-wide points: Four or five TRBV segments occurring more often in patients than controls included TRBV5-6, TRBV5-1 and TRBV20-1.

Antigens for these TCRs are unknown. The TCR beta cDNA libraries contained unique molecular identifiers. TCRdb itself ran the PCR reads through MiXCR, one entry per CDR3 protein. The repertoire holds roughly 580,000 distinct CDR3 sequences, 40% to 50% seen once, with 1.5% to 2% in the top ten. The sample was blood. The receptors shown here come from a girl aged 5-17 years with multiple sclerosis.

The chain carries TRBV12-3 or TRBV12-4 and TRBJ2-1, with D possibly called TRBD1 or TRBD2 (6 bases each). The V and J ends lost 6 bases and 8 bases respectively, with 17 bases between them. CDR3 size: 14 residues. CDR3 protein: CASSLVPRGDEQFF. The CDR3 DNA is TGTGCCAGCAGCTTGGTCCCAAGGGGGGATGAGCAGTTCTTC.

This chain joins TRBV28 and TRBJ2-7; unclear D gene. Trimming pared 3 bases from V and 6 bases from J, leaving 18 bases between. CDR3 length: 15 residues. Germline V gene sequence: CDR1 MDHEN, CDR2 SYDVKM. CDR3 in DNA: TGTGCCAGCAGTTTGGGGTTATACAGCTCCGGCGAGCAGTACTTC. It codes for CASSLGLYSSGEQYF.

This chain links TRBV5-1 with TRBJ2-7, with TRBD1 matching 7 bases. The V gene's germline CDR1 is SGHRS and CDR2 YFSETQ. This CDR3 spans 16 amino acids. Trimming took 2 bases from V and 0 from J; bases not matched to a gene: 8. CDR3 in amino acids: CASSLPTTGISYEQYF. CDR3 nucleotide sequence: TGCGCCAGCAGCTTACCGACGACAGGGATCTCCTACGAGCAGTACTTC.

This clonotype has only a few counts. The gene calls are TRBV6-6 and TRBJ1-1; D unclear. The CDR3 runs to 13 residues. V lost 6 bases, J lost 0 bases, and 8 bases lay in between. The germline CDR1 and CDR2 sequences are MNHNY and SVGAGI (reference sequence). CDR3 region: CASSRRMNTEAFF. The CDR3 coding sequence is TGTGCCAGCAGCCGTCGGATGAACACTGAAGCTTTCTTT.

In nucleotides, the CDR3 is TGTGCCAGCAGCTTCTCCGGGCTCTACACAGATACGCAGTATTTT. It is translated as CASSFSGLYTDTQYF. The chain carries TRBV7-8 and TRBJ2-3, with D uncertain. This CDR3 has 15 residues. The germline gives CDR1 SGHVS, CDR2 FQNEAQ. V was trimmed by 3 bases and J by 2 bases, leaving 12 bases between them.

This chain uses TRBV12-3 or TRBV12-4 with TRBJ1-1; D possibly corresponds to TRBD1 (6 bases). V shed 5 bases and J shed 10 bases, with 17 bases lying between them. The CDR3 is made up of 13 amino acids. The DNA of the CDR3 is TGTGCCAGCAGTAATGCCGGGACAATTGCAGCTTTCTTT. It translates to CASSNAGTIAAFF.

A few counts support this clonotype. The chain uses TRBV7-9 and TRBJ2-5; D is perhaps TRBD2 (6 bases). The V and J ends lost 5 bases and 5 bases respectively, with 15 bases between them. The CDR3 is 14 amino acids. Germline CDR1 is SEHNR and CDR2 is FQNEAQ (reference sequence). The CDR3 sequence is CASSDRLDVETQYF. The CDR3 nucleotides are TGTGCCAGCAGCGATCGACTAGACGTGGAGACCCAGTACTTC.

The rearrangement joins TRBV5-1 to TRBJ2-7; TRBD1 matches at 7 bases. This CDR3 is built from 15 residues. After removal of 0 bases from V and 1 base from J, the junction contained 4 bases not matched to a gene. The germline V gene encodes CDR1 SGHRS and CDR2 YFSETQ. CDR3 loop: CASSLVGQRSYEQYF. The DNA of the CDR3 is TGCGCCAGCAGCTTGGTGGGACAGCGATCCTACGAGCAGTACTTC.

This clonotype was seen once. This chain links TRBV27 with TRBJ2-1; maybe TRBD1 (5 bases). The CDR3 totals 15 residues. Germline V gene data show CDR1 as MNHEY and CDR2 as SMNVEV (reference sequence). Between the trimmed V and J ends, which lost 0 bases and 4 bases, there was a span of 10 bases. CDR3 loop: CASSLSISGYNEQFF. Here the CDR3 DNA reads TGTGCCAGCAGTTTATCGATCTCAGGGTACAATGAGCAGTTCTTC.

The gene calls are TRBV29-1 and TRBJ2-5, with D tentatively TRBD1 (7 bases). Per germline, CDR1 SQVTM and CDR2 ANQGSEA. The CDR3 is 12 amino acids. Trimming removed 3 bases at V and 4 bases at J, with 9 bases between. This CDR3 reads CSVDQGGETQYF. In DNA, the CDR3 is TGCAGCGTTGATCAGGGGGGAGAGACCCAGTACTTC.

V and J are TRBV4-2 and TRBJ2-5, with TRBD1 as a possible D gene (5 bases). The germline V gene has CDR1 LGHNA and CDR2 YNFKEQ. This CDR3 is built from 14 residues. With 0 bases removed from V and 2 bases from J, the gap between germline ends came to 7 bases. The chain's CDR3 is CASSQDQGQETQYF. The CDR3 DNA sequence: TGTGCCAGCAGCCAAGATCAGGGTCAAGAGACCCAGTACTTC.

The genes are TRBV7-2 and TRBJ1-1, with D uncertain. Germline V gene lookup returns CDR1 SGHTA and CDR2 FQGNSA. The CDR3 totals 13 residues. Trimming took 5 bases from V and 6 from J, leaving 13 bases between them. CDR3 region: CASSKMEFAEAFF. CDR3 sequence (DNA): TGTGCCAGCAGCAAGATGGAATTCGCTGAAGCTTTCTTT. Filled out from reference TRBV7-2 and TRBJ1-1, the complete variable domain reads GAGVSQSPSNKVTEKGKDVELRCDPISGHTALYWYRQSLGQGLEFLIYFQGNSAPDKSGLPSDRFSAERTGGSVSTLTIQRTQQEDSAVYLCASSKMEFAEAFFGQGTRLTVV.

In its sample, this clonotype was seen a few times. CDR3 protein: CASSRTSGVRDTQYF. CDR3 nucleotides: TGTGCCAGCAGCCGGACTAGCGGGGTCCGGGATACGCAGTATTTT. The chain combines TRBV7-9 with TRBJ2-3; TRBD2 agrees at 12 bases. V gave up 5 bases and J gave up 6 bases; unmatched junction bases: 6. CDR3 size: 15 residues. Germline V gene data show CDR1 as SEHNR and CDR2 as FQNEAQ (reference sequence).

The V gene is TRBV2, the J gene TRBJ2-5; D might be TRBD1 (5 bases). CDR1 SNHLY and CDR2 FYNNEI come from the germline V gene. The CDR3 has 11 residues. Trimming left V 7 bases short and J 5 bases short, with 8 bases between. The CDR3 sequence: CASKGDETQYF. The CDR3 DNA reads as TGTGCCAGCAAAGGGGATGAGACCCAGTACTTC. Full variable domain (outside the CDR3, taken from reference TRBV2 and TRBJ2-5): EPEVTQTPSHQVTQMGQEVILRCVPISNHLYFYWYRQILGQKVEFLVSFYNNEISEKSEIFDDQFSVERPDGSNFTLKIRSTKLEDSAMYFCASKGDETQYFGPGTRLLVL.

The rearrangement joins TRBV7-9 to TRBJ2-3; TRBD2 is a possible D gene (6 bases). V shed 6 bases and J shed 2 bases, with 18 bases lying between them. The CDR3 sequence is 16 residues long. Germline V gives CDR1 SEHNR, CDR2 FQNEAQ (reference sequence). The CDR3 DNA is TGTGCCAGCAGTCTTTCCTTAGCGGAGCCCACAGATACGCAGTATTTT. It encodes CASSLSLAEPTDTQYF.

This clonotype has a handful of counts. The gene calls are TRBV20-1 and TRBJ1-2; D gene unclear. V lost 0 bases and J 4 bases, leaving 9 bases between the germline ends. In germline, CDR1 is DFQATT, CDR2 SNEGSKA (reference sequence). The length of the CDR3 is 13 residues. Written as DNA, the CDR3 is TGCAGTGCTAGAGATACTAGGTCCTATGGCTACACCTTC. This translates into CSARDTRSYGYTF.

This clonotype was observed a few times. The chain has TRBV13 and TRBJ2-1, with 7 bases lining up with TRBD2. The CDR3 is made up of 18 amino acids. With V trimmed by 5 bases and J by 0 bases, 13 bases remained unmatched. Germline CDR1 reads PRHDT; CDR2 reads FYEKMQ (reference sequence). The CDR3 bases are TGTGCCAGCAGCCATGCGTCGTCGGGGGGAAGCTCCTACAATGAGCAGTTCTTC. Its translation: CASSHASSGGSSYNEQFF. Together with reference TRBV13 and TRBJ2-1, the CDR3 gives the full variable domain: AAGVIQSPRHLIKEKRETATLKCYPIPRHDTVYWYQQGPGQDPQFLISFYEKMQSDKGSIPDRFSAQQFSDYHSELNMSSLELGDSALYFCASSHASSGGSSYNEQFFGPGTRLTVL.

As DNA, the CDR3 is TGTGCCACCAGTGATCGGACAGGGGAGACCTACGAGCAGTACTTC. It is translated as CATSDRTGETYEQYF. The rearrangement joins TRBV24-1 to TRBJ2-7; 9 bases match TRBD1. V gave up 3 bases and J gave up 2 bases; unmatched junction bases: 4. The CDR3 totals 15 residues. The V gene's germline CDR1 is KGHDR and CDR2 SFDVKD.